The text below deals with one TCR beta chain. Its antigen is unknown. Treatment given: 15 to 20 received Ad26.COV2.S at low or high dose, single or two shots; 5 received placebo; per-sample allocation not given. Samples came from day 63 after the first vaccine or placebo injection. Spike of the Wuhan-strain SARS-CoV-2 was expressed by an Ad26 vector, which formed the vaccine. This record comes from a study of Ad26.COV2.S vaccination and SARS-CoV-2 variants. Study as a whole: Ad26.COV2.S shots went into the muscle once or twice, 56 days apart. Whole-study findings and limits: Possibly, TCR breadth and depth analyses underestimated total T cell responses.

Data came from immunoSEQ multiplex PCR; TCRdb stores just in-frame clones and leaves some out. The sample lists hundreds of thousands of clones, more than 85% occurring once. The sample here was peripheral blood, taken in a trial of Ad26.COV2.S vaccine versus placebo. The sequence came from a person aged 18-65 years who received the Ad26.COV2.S COVID-19 vaccine or a placebo.

In DNA, the CDR3 is TGTGCCAGCTCACCACCAAGGCCCGGGTCACCCCTCCACTTT. Protein sequence: CASSPPRPGSPLHF. The genes are TRBV18 and TRBJ1-6; D is unclear. The V end was cut by 0 bases, the J end by 10 bases, with 10 bases between. Germline values: CDR1 KGHSH, CDR2 LQKENI. CDR3 length: 14 residues.